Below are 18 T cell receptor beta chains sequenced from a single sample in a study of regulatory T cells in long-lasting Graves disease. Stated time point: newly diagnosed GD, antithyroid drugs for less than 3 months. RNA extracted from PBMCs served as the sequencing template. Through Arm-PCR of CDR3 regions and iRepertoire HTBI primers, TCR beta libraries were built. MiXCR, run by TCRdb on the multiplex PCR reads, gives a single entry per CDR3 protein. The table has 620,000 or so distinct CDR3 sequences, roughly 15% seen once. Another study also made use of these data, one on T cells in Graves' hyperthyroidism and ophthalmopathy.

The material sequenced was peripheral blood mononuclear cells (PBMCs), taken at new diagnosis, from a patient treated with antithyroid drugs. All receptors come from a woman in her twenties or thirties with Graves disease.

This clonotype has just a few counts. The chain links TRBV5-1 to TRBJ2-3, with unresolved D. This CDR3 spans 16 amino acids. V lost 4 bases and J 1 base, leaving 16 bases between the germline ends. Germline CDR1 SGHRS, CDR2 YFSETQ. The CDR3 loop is CASSAYPGVGTDTQYF. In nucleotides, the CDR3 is TGCGCCAGCAGCGCCTACCCCGGAGTGGGCACAGATACGCAGTATTTT.

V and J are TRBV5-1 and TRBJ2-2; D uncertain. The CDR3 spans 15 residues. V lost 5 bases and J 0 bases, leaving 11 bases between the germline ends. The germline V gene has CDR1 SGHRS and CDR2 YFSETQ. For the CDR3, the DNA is TGCGCCAGCAGGGCACAGTCGGCGAACACCGGGGAGCTGTTTTTT. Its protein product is CASRAQSANTGELFF.

The CDR3 spells CSARFGGNTEAFF. CDR3 in DNA: TGCAGTGCCCGCTTCGGGGGGAACACTGAAGCTTTCTTT. The genes are TRBV20-1 and TRBJ1-1; D is possibly TRBD1 (5 bases). The V end was cut by 6 bases, the J end by 1 base, with 12 bases between. Germline V gene data show CDR1 as DFQATT and CDR2 as SNEGSKA (reference sequence). This CDR3 spans 13 amino acids.

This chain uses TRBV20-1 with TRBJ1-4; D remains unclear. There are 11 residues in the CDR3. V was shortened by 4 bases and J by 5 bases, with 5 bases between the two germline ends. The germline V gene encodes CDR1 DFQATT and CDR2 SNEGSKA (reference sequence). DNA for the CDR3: TGCAGTGCTACCCGAAATGAAAAACTGTTTTTT. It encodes CSATRNEKLFF.

The CDR3 reads CASIKGTGASTDTQYF. DNA of the CDR3: TGTGCCAGCATCAAGGGGACAGGGGCGAGCACAGATACGCAGTATTTT. This chain connects TRBV6-2 or TRBV6-3 to TRBJ2-3; 10 bases fit TRBD1. Germline V lookup: CDR1 MNHEY, CDR2 SVGEGT. The ends lost 7 bases at V and 0 bases at J; junction bases unmatched: 7. CDR3 length equals 16 residues.

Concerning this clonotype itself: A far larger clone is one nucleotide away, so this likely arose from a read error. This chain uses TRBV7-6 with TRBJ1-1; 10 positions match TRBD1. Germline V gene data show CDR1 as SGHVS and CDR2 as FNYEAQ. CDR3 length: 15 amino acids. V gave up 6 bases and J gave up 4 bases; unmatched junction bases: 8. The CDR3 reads CASSPGTGDRTEAFF. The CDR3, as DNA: TGTGCCAGCAGTCCCGGGACAGGGGATCGCACTGAAGCTTTCTTT.

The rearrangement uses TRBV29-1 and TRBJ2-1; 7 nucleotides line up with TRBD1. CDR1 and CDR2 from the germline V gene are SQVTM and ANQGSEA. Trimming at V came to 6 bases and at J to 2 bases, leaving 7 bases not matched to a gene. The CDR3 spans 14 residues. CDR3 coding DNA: TGCAGCGTAGGGATAGGGGGCCCCTACAATGAGCAGTTCTTC. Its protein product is CSVGIGGPYNEQFF.

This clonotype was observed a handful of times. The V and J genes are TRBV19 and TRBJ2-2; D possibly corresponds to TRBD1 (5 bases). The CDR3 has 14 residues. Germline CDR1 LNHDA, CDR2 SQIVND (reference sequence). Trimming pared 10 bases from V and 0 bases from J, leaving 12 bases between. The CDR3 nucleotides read TGTGCCACCCGACAGTCTTCGAACACCGGGGAGCTGTTTTTT. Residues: CATRQSSNTGELFF.

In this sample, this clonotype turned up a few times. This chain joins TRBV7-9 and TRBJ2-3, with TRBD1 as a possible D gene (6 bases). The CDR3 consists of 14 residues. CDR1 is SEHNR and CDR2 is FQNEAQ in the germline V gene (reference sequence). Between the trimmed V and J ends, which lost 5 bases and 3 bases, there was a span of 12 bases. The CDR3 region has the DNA TGTGCCAGCAGCGCCTCAACAGGGACAGATACGCAGTATTTT. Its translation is CASSASTGTDTQYF.

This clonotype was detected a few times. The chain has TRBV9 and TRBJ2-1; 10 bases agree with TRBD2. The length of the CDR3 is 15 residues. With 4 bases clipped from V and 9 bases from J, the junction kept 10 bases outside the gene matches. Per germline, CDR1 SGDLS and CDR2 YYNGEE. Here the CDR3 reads CASSPPAGGQGEQFF. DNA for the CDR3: TGTGCCAGCAGCCCTCCAGCGGGAGGGCAGGGTGAGCAGTTCTTC.

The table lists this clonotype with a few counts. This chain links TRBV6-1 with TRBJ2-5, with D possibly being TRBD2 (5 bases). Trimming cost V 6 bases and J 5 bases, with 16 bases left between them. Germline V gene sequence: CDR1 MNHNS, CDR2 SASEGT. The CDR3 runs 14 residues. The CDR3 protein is CASSQSGERETQYF. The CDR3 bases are TGTGCCAGCAGCCAAAGCGGAGAAAGGGAGACCCAGTACTTC.

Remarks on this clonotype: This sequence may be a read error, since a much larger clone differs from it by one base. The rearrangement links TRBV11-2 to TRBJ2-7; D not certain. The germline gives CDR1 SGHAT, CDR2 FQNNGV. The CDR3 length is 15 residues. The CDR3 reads CTSSLEVTPSYEQYF. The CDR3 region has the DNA TGTACCAGCAGCTTAGAAGTCACCCCCTCCTACGAGCAGTACTTC. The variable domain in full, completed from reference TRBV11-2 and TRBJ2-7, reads EAGVAQSPRYKIIEKRQSVAFWCNPISGHATLYWYQQILGQGPKLLIQFQNNGVVDDSQLPKDRFSAERLKGVDSTLKIQPAKLEDSAVYLCTSSLEVTPSYEQYFGPGTRLTVT.

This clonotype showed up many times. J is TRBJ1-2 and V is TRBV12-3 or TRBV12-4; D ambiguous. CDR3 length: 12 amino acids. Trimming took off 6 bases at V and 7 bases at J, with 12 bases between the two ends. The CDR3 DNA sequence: TGTGCCAGCAGCACACAACGGTCTGGCTACACCTTC. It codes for CASSTQRSGYTF.

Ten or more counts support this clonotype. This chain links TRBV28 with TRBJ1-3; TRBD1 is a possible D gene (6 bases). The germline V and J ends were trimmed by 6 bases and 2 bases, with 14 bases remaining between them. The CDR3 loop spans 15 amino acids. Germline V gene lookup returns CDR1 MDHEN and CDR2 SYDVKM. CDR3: CASSRRAGAGNTIYF. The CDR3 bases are TGTGCCAGCAGCCGTCGGGCAGGGGCTGGAAACACCATATATTTT.

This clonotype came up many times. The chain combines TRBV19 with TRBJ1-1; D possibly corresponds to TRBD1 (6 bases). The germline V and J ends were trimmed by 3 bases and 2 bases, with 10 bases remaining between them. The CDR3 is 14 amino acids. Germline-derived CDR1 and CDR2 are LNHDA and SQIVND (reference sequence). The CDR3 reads CASSMDRVNTEAFF. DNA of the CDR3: TGTGCCAGTAGTATGGACAGAGTTAACACTGAAGCTTTCTTT.

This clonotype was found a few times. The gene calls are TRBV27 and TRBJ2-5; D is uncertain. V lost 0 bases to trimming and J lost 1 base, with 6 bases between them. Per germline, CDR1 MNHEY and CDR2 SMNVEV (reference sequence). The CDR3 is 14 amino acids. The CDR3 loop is CASSLSKSQETQYF. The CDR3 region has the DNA TGTGCCAGCAGTTTATCAAAGTCCCAAGAGACCCAGTACTTC.

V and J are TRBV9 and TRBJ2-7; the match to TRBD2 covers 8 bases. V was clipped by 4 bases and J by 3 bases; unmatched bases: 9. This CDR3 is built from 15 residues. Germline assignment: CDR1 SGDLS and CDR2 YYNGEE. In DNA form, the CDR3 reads TGTGCCAGCAGCTCACGAAGCGGGAGTGGCTACGAGCAGTACTTC. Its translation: CASSSRSGSGYEQYF.

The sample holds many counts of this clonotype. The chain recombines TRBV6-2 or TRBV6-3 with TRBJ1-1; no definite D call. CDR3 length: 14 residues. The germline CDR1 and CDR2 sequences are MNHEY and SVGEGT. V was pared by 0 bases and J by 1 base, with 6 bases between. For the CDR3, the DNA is TGTGCCAGCAGTTACTCTCGGGGGAACACTGAAGCTTTCTTT. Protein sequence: CASSYSRGNTEAFF.